This T cell receptor beta chain stems from a study of T cell responses to AZD1222 COVID-19 vaccine. Notes on the study in general: Repertoires were obtained only post-peak T cell response. Baseline serology detected seropositivity in only a handful of AZD1222 recipients. Donor demographics were predominantly white British with a female majority; clonal diversity may be underestimated. Of spike-specific TCRs, nearly half reportedly target regions left unmutated in variants.

Sequenced by immunoSEQ multiplex PCR; TCRdb stores in-frame clones only, minus some. The table shows roughly 120,000 clones, with 90% occurring only once. This clone has only one observation. Its antigen is currently unknown. Sample: peripheral blood, taken 28 days after the second dose of the MenACWY control vaccine. The receptor comes from an adult who received the MenACWY meningococcal vaccine as a control.

CDR3 sequence reads: CASSQVVAGNTIYF. The CDR3 bases are TGCGCCAGCAGCCAAGTAGTAGCTGGAAACACCATATATTTT. The rearrangement uses TRBV4-1 and TRBJ1-3; D unclear. There are 14 residues in the CDR3. V lost 1 base and J 2 bases, leaving 6 bases between the germline ends. Germline CDR1 MGHRA, CDR2 YSYEKL.